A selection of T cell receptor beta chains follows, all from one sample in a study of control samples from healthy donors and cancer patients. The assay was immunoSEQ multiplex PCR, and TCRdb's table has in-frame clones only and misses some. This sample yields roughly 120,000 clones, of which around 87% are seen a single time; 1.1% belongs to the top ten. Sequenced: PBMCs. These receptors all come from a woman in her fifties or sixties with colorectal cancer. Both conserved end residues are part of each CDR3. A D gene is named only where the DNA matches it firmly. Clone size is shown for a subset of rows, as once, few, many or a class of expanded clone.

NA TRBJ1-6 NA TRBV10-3 CAITLGQNSPLHF TGTGCCATCACCCTCGGACAGAATTCACCCCTCCACTTT
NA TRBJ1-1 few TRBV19 CASSMSVNGNTEAFF TGTGCCAGTAGTATGTCGGTAAACGGTAACACTGAAGCTTTCTTT
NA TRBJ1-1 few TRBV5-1 CASSLRGDTEAFF TGCGCCAGCAGCTTGCGGGGGGACACTGAAGCTTTCTTT
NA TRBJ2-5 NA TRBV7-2 CASSLGNVQETQYF TGTGCCAGCAGCTTAGGAAATGTTCAAGAGACCCAGTACTTC
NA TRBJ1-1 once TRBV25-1 CASSDRLAGQSAEAFF TGTGCCAGCAGTGATCGTTTGGCAGGCCAAAGCGCTGAAGCTTTCTTT
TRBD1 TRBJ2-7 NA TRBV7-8 CASSPWTGLGEQYF TGTGCCAGCAGCCCCTGGACAGGGCTTGGGGAGCAGTACTTC
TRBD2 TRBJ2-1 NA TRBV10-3 CAISEPSGLAGNNEQFF TGTGCCATCAGTGAGCCCTCGGGACTAGCGGGGAACAATGAGCAGTTCTTC
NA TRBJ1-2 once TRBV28 CASNRGAHYGYTF TGTGCCAGCAATAGAGGGGCGCACTATGGCTACACCTTC
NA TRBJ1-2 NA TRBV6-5 CASRSVDGTVKGYTF TGTGCCAGCAGATCTGTTGACGGGACGGTGAAGGGCTACACCTTC
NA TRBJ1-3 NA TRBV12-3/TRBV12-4 CASTSGNTIYF TGTGCCAGCACATCAGGAAACACCATATATTTT
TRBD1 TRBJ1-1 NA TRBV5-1 CASSAGTGYANTEAFF TGCGCCAGCAGCGCCGGGACAGGGTATGCGAACACTGAAGCTTTCTTT
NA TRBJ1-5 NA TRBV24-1 CATSDRGRNQPQHF TGTGCCACCAGCGACCGAGGACGGAATCAGCCCCAGCATTTT
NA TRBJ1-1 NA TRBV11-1 CASSFDGYTEAFF TGTGCCAGCAGCTTCGACGGGTACACTGAAGCTTTCTTT
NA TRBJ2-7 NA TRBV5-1 CASSLVPGDGQYF TGCGCCAGCAGCTTGGTACCCGGAGACGGGCAGTACTTC
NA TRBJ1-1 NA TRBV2 CASSDGQNTEAFF TGTGCCAGCAGTGACGGACAGAACACTGAAGCTTTCTTT
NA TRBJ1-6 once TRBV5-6 CASSVSGVELWNSPLHF TGTGCCAGCAGCGTGTCAGGGGTCGAATTATGGAATTCACCCCTCCACTTT
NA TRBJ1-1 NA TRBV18 CASSPGLDTEAFF TGTGCCAGCTCACCAGGGTTGGACACTGAAGCTTTCTTT
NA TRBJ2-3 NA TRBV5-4 CASSPTLGEAARNTQYF TGTGCCAGCAGCCCTACACTGGGGGAAGCGGCTCGGAATACGCAGTATTTT
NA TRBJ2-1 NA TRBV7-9 CASSFDAAEQFF TGTGCCAGCAGCTTTGACGCGGCCGAGCAGTTCTTC
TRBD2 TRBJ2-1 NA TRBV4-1 CASSQVFSGRAAAQQFF TGCGCCAGCAGCCAAGTTTTTAGCGGGAGGGCCGCAGCTCAGCAGTTCTTC
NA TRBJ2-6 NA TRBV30 CAWSVGGSSGANVLTF TGTGCCTGGAGTGTGGGCGGAAGCTCTGGGGCCAACGTCCTGACTTTC
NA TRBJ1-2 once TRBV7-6 CASSSGTGPTFGYGYTF TGTGCCAGCAGCTCCGGGACGGGACCAACGTTTGGCTATGGCTACACCTTC
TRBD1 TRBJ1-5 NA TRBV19 CASSSRDRGFNQPQHF TGTGCCAGTAGTAGCCGGGACAGGGGGTTCAATCAGCCCCAGCATTTT
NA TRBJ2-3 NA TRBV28 CASSFFRGALDTQYF TGTGCCAGCAGTTTTTTCCGGGGGGCGTTGGATACGCAGTATTTT
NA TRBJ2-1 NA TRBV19 CASSSNYNGGNEQFF TGTGCCAGTAGTTCCAACTACAACGGTGGCAATGAGCAGTTCTTC
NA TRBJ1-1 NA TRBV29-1 CSVRREADTEAFF TGCAGCGTTCGCAGGGAGGCGGACACTGAAGCTTTCTTT
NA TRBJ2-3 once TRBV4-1 CASSQGDPTDTQYF TGCGCCAGCAGCCAAGGGGACCCCACAGATACGCAGTATTTT
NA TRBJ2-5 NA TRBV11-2 CASSLDPGVQETQYF TGTGCCAGCAGCTTAGATCCGGGAGTCCAAGAGACCCAGTACTTC
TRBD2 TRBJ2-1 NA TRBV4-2 CASSQLSGLAGGLPNEQFF TGTGCCAGCAGCCAACTCTCGGGACTAGCGGGAGGGCTTCCGAATGAGCAGTTCTTC
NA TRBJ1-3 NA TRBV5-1 CASNQGSGNTIYF TGCGCCAGCAATCAGGGTTCTGGAAACACCATATATTTT
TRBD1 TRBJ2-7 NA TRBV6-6 CASSSAGGHEQYF TGTGCCAGCAGTTCCGCAGGGGGTCACGAGCAGTACTTC
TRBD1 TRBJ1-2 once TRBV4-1 CASSQEHRGPSDYGYTF TGCGCCAGCAGCCAAGAGCACAGGGGGCCCTCCGACTATGGCTACACCTTC
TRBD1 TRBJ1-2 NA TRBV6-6 CASSYETGAYGYTF TGTGCCAGCAGTTACGAGACAGGGGCCTATGGCTACACCTTC
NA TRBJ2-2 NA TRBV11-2 CASSLQGPGELFF TGTGCCAGCAGCTTACAAGGCCCCGGGGAGCTGTTTTTT
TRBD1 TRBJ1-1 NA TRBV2 CASSERDRVTEAFF TGTGCCAGCAGTGAGCGGGACAGGGTCACTGAAGCTTTCTTT
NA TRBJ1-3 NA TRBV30 CAWSKPRQTSGNTIYF TGTGCCTGGAGCAAACCCAGACAGACCTCTGGAAACACCATATATTTT
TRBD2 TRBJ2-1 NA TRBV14 CASSQGRSVPSGQFF TGTGCCAGCAGCCAAGGTCGGAGCGTCCCTAGCGGGCAGTTCTTC
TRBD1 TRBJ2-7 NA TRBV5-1 CASSLAQGALSYEQYF TGCGCCAGCAGCTTGGCACAGGGGGCCCTTTCCTACGAGCAGTACTTC
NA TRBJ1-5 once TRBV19 CASSMQGGNQPQHF TGTGCCAGTAGTATGCAGGGTGGCAATCAGCCCCAGCATTTT
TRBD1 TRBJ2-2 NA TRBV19 CASYRGNTGELFF TGTGCCAGCTACAGGGGAAACACCGGGGAGCTGTTTTTT
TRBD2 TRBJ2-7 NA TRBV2 CASSGGGPPYEQYF TGTGCCAGCAGTGGGGGGGGTCCGCCGTACGAGCAGTACTTC
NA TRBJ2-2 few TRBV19 CASSRSGSNTGELFF TGTGCCAGTAGTCGAAGCGGATCGAACACCGGGGAGCTGTTTTTT
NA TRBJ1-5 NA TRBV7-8 CASSQQGGLSNQPQHF TGTGCCAGCAGTCAGCAAGGGGGGCTAAGCAATCAGCCCCAGCATTTT
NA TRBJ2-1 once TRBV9 CASSVDSYNEQFF TGTGCCAGCAGCGTAGACTCGTACAATGAGCAGTTCTTC
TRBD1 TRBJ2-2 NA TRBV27 CASSLSTGEHTGELFF TGTGCCAGCAGTTTATCGACAGGGGAACACACCGGGGAGCTGTTTTTT
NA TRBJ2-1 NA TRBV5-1 CASSPGAPGSYNEQFF TGCGCCAGCAGCCCAGGTGCGCCTGGCTCCTACAATGAGCAGTTCTTC
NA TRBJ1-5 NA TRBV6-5 CASSSTYSNQPQHF TGTGCCAGCAGTTCCACTTATAGCAATCAGCCCCAGCATTTT
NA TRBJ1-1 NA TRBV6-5 CASRFGRGNTEAFF TGTGCCAGCAGATTCGGACGGGGAAACACTGAAGCTTTCTTT
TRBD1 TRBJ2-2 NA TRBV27 CASTRDRDVGLATGELFF TGTGCCAGCACGCGGGACAGGGACGTCGGGTTGGCCACCGGGGAGCTGTTTTTT
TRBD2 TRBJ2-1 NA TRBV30 CAWTLGLAGPNEQFF TGTGCCTGGACCCTGGGACTAGCGGGTCCTAATGAGCAGTTCTTC
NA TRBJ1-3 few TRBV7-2 CASSFRNQRNTIYF TGTGCCAGCAGCTTCCGGAATCAGCGAAACACCATATATTTT
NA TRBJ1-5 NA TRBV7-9 CASSLESSRASNQPQHF TGTGCCAGCAGCTTAGAATCTTCCAGGGCGAGCAATCAGCCCCAGCATTTT
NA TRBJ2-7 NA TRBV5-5 CASSRDPEESYEQYF TGTGCCAGCAGCCGGGACCCCGAGGAGTCCTACGAGCAGTACTTC